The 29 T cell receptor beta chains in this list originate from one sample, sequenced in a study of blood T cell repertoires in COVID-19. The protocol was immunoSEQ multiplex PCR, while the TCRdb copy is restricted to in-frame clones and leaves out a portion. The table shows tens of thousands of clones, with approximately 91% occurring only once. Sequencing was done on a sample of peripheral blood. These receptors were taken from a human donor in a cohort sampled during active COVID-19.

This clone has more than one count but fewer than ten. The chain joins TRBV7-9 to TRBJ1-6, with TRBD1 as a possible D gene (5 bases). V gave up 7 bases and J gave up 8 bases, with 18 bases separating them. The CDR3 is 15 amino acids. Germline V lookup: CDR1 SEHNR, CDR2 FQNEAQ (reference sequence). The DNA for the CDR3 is TGTGCCAGCACCCGGGGGTCTGCGAATGATTCACCCCTCCACTTT. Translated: CASTRGSANDSPLHF. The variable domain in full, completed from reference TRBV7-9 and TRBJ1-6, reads DTGVSQNPRHKITKRGQNVTFRCDPISEHNRLYWYRQTLGQGPEFLTYFQNEAQLEKSRLLSDRFSAERPKGSFSTLEIQRTEQGDSAMYLCASTRGSANDSPLHFGNGTRLTVT.

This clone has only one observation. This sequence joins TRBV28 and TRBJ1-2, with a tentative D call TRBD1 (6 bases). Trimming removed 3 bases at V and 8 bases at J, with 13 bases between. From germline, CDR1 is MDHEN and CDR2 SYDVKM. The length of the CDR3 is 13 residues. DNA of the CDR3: TGTGCCAGCAGTTTGGACAGCCTAGGGGGCTACACCTTC. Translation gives CASSLDSLGGYTF.

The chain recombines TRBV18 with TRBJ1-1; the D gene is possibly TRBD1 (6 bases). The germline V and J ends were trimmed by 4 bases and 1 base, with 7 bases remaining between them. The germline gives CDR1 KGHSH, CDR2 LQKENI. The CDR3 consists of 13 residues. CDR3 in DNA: TGTGCCAGCTCACAGGGGGAGAACACTGAAGCTTTCTTT. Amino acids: CASSQGENTEAFF.

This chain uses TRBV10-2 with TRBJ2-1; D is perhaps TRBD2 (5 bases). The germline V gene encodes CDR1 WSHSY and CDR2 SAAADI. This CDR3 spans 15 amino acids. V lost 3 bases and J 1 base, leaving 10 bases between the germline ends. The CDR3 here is CASSDRPGSYNEQFF. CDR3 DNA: TGCGCCAGCAGTGACCGACCGGGATCCTACAATGAGCAGTTCTTC.

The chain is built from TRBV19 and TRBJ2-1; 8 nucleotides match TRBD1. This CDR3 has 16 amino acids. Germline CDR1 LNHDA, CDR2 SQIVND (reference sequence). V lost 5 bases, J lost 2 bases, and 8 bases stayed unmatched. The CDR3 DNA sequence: TGTGCCAGTAGTGCCCGGGACAGGACGACCTACAATGAGCAGTTCTTC. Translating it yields CASSARDRTTYNEQFF.

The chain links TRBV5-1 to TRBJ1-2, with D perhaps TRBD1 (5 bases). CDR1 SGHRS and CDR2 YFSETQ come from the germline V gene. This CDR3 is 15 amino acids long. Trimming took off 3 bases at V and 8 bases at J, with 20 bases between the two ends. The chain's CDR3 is CASSSGGTPPSGYTF. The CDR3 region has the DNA TGCGCCAGCAGCTCCGGGGGAACCCCCCCGTCCGGCTACACCTTC.

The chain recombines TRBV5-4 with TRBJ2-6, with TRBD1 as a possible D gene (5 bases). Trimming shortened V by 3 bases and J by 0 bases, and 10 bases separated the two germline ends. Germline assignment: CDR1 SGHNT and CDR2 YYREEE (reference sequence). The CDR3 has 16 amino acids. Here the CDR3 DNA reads TGTGCCAGCAGCTCACCAGGGCCCTCTGGGGCCAACGTCCTGACTTTC. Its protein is CASSSPGPSGANVLTF.

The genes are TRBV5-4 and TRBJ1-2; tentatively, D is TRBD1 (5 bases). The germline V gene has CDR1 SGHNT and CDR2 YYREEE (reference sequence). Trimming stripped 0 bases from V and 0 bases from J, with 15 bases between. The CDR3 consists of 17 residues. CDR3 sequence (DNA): TGTGCCAGCAGCTTGGCTCTCCCGGGGGAGACTAACTATGGCTACACCTTC. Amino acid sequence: CASSLALPGETNYGYTF.

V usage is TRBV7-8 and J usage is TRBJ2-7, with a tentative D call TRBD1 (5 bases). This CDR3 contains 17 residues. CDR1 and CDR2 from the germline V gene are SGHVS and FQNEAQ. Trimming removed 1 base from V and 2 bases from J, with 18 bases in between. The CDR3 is CASSLDAAGHQTYEQYF. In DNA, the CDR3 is TGTGCCAGCAGCTTAGACGCGGCAGGACACCAGACCTACGAGCAGTACTTC.

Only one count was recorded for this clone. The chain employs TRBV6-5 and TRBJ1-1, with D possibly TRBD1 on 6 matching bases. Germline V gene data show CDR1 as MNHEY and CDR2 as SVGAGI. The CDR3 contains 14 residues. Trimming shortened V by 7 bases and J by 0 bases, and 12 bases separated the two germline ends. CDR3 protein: CASNLGGLNTEAFF. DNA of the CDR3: TGTGCCAGCAACCTGGGGGGGCTGAACACTGAAGCTTTCTTT.

This chain's CDR3 is CASSRQGTEQFF. CDR3 coding DNA: TGTGCCAGCAGTCGACAGGGGACTGAGCAGTTCTTC. This chain joins TRBV6-2 or TRBV6-3 and TRBJ2-1; TRBD1 aligns across 8 bases. The CDR3 runs to 12 residues. V gave up 5 bases and J gave up 9 bases; unmatched junction bases: 3. CDR1 and CDR2 from the germline V gene are MNHEY and SVGEGT.

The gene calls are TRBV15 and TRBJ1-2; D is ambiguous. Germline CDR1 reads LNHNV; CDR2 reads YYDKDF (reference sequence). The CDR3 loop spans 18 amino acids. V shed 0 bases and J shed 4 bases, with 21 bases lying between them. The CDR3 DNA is TGTGCCACCAGCAGAGATGGAGCACGGGATCCTCAAATCTATGGCTACACCTTC. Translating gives CATSRDGARDPQIYGYTF.

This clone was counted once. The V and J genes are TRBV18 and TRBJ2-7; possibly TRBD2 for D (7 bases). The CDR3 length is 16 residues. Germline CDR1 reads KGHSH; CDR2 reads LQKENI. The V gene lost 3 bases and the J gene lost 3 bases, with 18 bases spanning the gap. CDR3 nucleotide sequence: TGTGCCAGCTCACCGGGCTTAATGGGGGGGCTCTACGAGCAGTACTTC. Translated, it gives CASSPGLMGGLYEQYF.

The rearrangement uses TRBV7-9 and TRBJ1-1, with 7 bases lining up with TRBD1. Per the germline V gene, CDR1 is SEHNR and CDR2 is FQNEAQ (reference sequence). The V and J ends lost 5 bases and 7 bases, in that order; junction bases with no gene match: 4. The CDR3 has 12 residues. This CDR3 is CASSLGQLEAFF. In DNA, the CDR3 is TGTGCCAGCAGCCTGGGACAGCTTGAAGCTTTCTTT.

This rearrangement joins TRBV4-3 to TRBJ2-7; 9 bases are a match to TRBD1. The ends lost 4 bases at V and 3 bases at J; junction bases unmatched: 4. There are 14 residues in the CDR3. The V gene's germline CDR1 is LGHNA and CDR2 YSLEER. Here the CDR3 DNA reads TGCGCCAGCAGCCCAGGGACAGGGAACTACGAGCAGTACTTC. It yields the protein CASSPGTGNYEQYF.

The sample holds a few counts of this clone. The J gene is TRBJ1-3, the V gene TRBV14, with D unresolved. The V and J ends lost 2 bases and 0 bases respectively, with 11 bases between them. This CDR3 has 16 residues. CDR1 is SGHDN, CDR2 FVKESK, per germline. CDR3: CASSQYGGSSGNTIYF. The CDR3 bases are TGTGCCAGCAGCCAATACGGTGGGAGCTCTGGAAACACCATATATTTT.

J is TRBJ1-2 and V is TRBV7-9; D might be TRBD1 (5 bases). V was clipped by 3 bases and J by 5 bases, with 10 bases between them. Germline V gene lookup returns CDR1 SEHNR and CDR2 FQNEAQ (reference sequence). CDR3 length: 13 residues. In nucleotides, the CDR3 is TGTGCCAGCAGCTTTGACAGTACTTATGGCTACACCTTC. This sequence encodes CASSFDSTYGYTF.

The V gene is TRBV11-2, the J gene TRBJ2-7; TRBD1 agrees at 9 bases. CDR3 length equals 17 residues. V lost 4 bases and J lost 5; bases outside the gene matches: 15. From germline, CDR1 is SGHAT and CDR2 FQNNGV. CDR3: CASSSTRLGQGPDEQYF. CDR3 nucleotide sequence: TGTGCCAGCAGCTCAACAAGATTAGGACAGGGGCCGGACGAGCAGTACTTC.

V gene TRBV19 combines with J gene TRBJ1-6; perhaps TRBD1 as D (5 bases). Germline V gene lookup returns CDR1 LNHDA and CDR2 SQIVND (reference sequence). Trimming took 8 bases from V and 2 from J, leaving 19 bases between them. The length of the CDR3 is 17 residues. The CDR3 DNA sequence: TGTGCCAGTGCACCGGGCAGGGATGAAACCTATAATTCACCCCTCCACTTT. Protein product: CASAPGRDETYNSPLHF.

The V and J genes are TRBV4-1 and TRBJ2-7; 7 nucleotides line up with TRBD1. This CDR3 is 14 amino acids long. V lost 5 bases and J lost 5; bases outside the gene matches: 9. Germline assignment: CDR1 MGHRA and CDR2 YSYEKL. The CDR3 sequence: CASSSRQGEDEQYF. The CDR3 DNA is TGCGCCAGCAGCTCACGACAGGGTGAGGACGAGCAGTACTTC.

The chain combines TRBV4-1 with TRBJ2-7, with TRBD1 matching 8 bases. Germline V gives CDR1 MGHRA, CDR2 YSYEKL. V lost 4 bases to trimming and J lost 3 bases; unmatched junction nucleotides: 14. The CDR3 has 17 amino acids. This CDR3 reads CASSPSIRTGHLYEQYF. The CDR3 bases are TGCGCCAGCAGCCCCTCTATTAGGACAGGGCATCTCTACGAGCAGTACTTC.

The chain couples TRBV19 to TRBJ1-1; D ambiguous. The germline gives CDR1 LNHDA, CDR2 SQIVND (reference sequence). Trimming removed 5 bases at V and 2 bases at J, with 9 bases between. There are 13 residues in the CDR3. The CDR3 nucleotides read TGTGCCAGTAGTCTGACGGGAAACACTGAAGCTTTCTTT. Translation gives CASSLTGNTEAFF.

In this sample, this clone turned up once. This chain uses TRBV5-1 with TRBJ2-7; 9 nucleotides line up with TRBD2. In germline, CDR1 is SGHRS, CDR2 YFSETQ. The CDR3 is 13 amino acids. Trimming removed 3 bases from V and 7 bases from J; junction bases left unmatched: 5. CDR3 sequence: CASSSGTSREQYF. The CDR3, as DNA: TGCGCCAGCAGCTCCGGGACTAGCAGGGAGCAGTACTTC.

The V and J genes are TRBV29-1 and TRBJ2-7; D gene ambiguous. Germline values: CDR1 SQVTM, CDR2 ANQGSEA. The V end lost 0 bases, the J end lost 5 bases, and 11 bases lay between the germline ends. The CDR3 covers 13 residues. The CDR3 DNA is TGCAGCGTTGAAGATCGACTGTCGGACGAGCAGTACTTC. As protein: CSVEDRLSDEQYF.

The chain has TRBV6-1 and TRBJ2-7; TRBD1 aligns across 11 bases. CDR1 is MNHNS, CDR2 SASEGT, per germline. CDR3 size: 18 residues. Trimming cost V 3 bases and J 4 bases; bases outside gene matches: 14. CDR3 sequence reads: CASSDPGQGAPVFYEQYF. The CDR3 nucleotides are TGTGCCAGCAGTGACCCCGGACAGGGGGCGCCGGTATTTTACGAGCAGTACTTC.

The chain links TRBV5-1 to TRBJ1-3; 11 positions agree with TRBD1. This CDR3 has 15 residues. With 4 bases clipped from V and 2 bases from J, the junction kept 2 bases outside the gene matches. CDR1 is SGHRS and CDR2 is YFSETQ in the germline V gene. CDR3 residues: CASSPGQGAGNTIYF. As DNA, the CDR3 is TGCGCCAGCAGCCCGGGACAGGGGGCTGGAAACACCATATATTTT. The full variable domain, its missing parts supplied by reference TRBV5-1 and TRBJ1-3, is KAGVTQTPRYLIKTRGQQVTLSCSPISGHRSVSWYQQTPGQGLQFLFEYFSETQRNKGNFPGRFSGRQFSNSRSEMNVSTLELGDSALYLCASSPGQGAGNTIYFGEGSWLTVV.

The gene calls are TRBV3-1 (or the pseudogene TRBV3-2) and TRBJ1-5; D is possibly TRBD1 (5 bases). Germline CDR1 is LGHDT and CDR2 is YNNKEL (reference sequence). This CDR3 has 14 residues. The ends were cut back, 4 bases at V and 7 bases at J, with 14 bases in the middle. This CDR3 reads CASSPGREGQPQHF. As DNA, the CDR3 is TGTGCCAGCAGCCCAGGACGGGAGGGGCAGCCCCAGCATTTT.

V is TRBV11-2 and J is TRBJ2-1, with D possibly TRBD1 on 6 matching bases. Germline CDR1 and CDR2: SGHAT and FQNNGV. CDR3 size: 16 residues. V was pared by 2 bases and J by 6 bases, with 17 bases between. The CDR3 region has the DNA TGTGCCAGCAGCTTAAGGGGGTGGGGGAACTCCAATGAGCAGTTCTTC. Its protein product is CASSLRGWGNSNEQFF.

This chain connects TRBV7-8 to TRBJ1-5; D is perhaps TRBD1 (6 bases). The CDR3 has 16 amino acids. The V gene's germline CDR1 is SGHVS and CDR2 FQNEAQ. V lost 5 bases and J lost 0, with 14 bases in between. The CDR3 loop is CASSRTGLSSNQPQHF. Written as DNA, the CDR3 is TGTGCCAGCAGCCGTACAGGGTTGAGTAGCAATCAGCCCCAGCATTTT.